Listed here are 17 T cell receptor beta chains from one sample, sequenced in a study of blood T cell repertoires in COVID-19. The data were produced by immunoSEQ multiplex PCR, yet TCRdb's version contains in-frame clones alone and is incomplete. The sample lists over 600,000 clones, 90% occurring once. Sequenced sample: peripheral blood. The receptors come from a woman aged 18 to 35 with acute or convalescent COVID-19.

V usage is TRBV2 and J usage is TRBJ2-1, with 14 bases aligning to TRBD2. CDR1 and CDR2 (germline): SNHLY, FYNNEI. J was trimmed by 5 bases and V by 4 bases; bases with no gene match: 4. The CDR3 totals 16 residues. CDR3 amino acids: CASSAPGLAGDNEQFF. CDR3 DNA: TGTGCCAGCAGTGCCCCGGGACTAGCGGGGGACAATGAGCAGTTCTTC.

The chain links TRBV10-3 to TRBJ2-7, with 11 bases matching TRBD2. This CDR3 region has 14 residues. The germline V gene encodes CDR1 ENHRY and CDR2 SYGVKD. V shed 4 bases, J shed 6 bases, and the junction held 5 bases outside the gene matches. This CDR3 reads CAISVSGGAFEQYF. Written as DNA, the CDR3 is TGTGCCATCAGTGTTAGCGGGGGGGCCTTCGAGCAGTACTTC.

The J gene is TRBJ1-5, the V gene TRBV6-6; D unclear. This CDR3 has 15 amino acids. Germline-derived CDR1 and CDR2 are MNHNY and SVGAGI (reference sequence). Trimming took 1 base from V and 9 from J, leaving 16 bases between them. The CDR3 sequence: CASSYFSPSLAPQHF. CDR3 coding DNA: TGTGCCAGCAGTTACTTTAGTCCAAGCCTAGCGCCCCAGCATTTT.

This clone was recorded once. V usage is TRBV4-1 and J usage is TRBJ1-2; no firm D call. The V end was cut by 1 base, the J end by 7 bases, with 13 bases between. Germline assignment: CDR1 MGHRA and CDR2 YSYEKL. The CDR3 covers 14 residues. This chain's CDR3 is CASSQGRQSAGYTF. CDR3 coding DNA: TGCGCCAGCAGCCAAGGGAGGCAGTCGGCTGGCTACACCTTC.

This chain uses TRBV6-5 with TRBJ1-5; the D gene is possibly TRBD1 (6 bases). From germline, CDR1 is MNHEY and CDR2 SVGAGI. Deletions cut 11 bases from V and 0 bases from J, with 17 bases between. This CDR3 comprises 15 residues. The CDR3 reads CALLGGDPSNQPQHF. The CDR3 bases are TGTGCCCTCTTAGGGGGTGACCCTAGCAATCAGCCCCAGCATTTT.

This rearrangement joins TRBV4-3 to TRBJ2-7; D gene ambiguous. The CDR3 is 17 amino acids. The V end was cut by 0 bases, the J end by 0 bases, with 15 bases between. The V gene's germline CDR1 is LGHNA and CDR2 YSLEER. The CDR3 DNA sequence: TGCGCCAGCAGCCAAGATAGGAGCGCATCCACCTCCTACGAGCAGTACTTC. It codes for CASSQDRSASTSYEQYF.

As to this clone: Other nucleotide sequences from this sample produce the same CDR3. The J gene is TRBJ1-5, the V gene TRBV7-2; 9 bases match TRBD1. This CDR3 comprises 14 residues. Germline V gene lookup returns CDR1 SGHTA and CDR2 FQGNSA. V was clipped by 5 bases and J by 5 bases; unmatched bases: 4. This CDR3 is CASSLTGGDQPQHF. The CDR3, as DNA: TGTGCCAGCAGCCTCACAGGGGGCGATCAGCCCCAGCATTTT.

The rearrangement joins TRBV5-1 to TRBJ2-7; 10 nucleotides match TRBD1. V lost 1 base and J lost 1; bases outside the gene matches: 5. The CDR3 runs to 16 residues. Germline V gene lookup returns CDR1 SGHRS and CDR2 YFSETQ. CDR3 protein: CASSLRGQGRSYEQYF. In DNA, the CDR3 is TGCGCCAGCAGCTTGAGGGGACAGGGGAGGTCCTACGAGCAGTACTTC.

As regards this clone: Other DNA sequences in this sample translate to the same CDR3. This chain uses TRBV6-4 with TRBJ2-3; possible D gene TRBD1, 5 bases. Trimming removed 2 bases at V and 0 bases at J, with 9 bases between. The germline CDR1 and CDR2 sequences are MRHNA and SNTAGT. The CDR3 covers 15 residues. The CDR3 DNA reads TGTGCCAGCAGTGACAGGGCAGGGAGCACAGATACGCAGTATTTT. Translation: CASSDRAGSTDTQYF.

V gene TRBV10-2 combines with J gene TRBJ1-1, with 10 bases fitting TRBD1. Germline V gives CDR1 WSHSY, CDR2 SAAADI. V lost 7 bases, J lost 1 base, and 3 bases stayed unmatched. This CDR3 is built from 14 residues. DNA of the CDR3: TGCGCCAGCACCAGGACAGGGGGGAACACTGAAGCTTTCTTT. Translated, it gives CASTRTGGNTEAFF.

This clone was observed a few times. This rearrangement joins TRBV5-1 to TRBJ1-3; D might be TRBD1 (5 bases). From germline, CDR1 is SGHRS and CDR2 YFSETQ. V lost 3 bases and J lost 0, with 10 bases in between. This CDR3 spans 15 amino acids. Here the CDR3 DNA reads TGCGCCAGCAGCTCCGAGGGACTCTCTGGAAACACCATATATTTT. Translated, it gives CASSSEGLSGNTIYF.

The rearrangement links TRBV3-1 (or the pseudogene TRBV3-2) to TRBJ1-2; 9 positions agree with TRBD1. The CDR3 is 15 amino acids. V shed 2 bases and J 4 bases; nucleotides not matched to a gene: 5. CDR1 and CDR2 (germline): LGHDT, YNNKEL (reference sequence). The CDR3 protein is CASSQPGQGFYGYTF. The CDR3 nucleotides are TGTGCCAGCAGCCAACCGGGACAGGGATTCTATGGCTACACCTTC.

This sequence joins TRBV5-5 and TRBJ1-1, with 8 bases lining up with TRBD1. Looked up from germline, CDR1 is SGHKS and CDR2 is YYEKEE (reference sequence). This CDR3 is built from 15 residues. V lost 1 base, J lost 4 bases, and 6 bases stayed unmatched. DNA of the CDR3: TGTGCCAGCAGCTTGCTTACGACAGGGGCCACTGAAGCTTTCTTT. Translation: CASSLLTTGATEAFF.

This clone appeared a few times. J is TRBJ2-5 and V is TRBV7-8; TRBD2 is a possible D gene (6 bases). With 7 bases removed from V and 4 bases from J, the gap between germline ends came to 16 bases. The CDR3 sequence is 14 residues long. Germline V gives CDR1 SGHVS, CDR2 FQNEAQ. Here the CDR3 DNA reads TGTGCCAGCACGCGACGGGGGTTAGGAGAGACCCAGTACTTC. Translating it yields CASTRRGLGETQYF.

This clone was detected once. The rearrangement joins TRBV19 to TRBJ1-1, with D possibly being TRBD1 (6 bases). Germline CDR1 reads LNHDA; CDR2 reads SQIVND (reference sequence). Trimming removed 6 bases at V and 0 bases at J, with 23 bases between. The CDR3 spans 18 residues. CDR3 nucleotides: TGTGCCAGTAGGCGAGGGACGACGGGGGGGGGCTTGAACACTGAAGCTTTCTTT. Translating it yields CASRRGTTGGGLNTEAFF. Full variable domain (remainder filled in from reference TRBV19 and TRBJ1-1): DGGITQSPKYLFRKEGQNVTLSCEQNLNHDAMYWYRQDPGQGLRLIYYSQIVNDFQKGDIAEGYSVSREKKESFPLTVTSAQKNPTAFYLCASRRGTTGGGLNTEAFFGQGTRLTVV.

The gene calls are TRBV24-1 and TRBJ1-2, with D possibly TRBD1 on 5 matching bases. This CDR3 comprises 16 residues. Per germline, CDR1 KGHDR and CDR2 SFDVKD. The V gene lost 4 bases and the J gene lost 0 bases, with 14 bases spanning the gap. CDR3 amino acids: CATSEASGRANYGYTF. CDR3 coding DNA: TGTGCCACCAGTGAAGCCTCAGGGCGAGCTAACTATGGCTACACCTTC.

The chain employs TRBV12-5 and TRBJ2-6, with D unclear. CDR3 length equals 17 residues. The V gene's germline CDR1 is LGHNT and CDR2 FRNRAP. The V end was cut by 9 bases, the J end by 2 bases, with 20 bases between. The CDR3 region has the DNA TGTGCTAGATTGCGGCGGCAGCTCCCTCCTGGGGCCAACGTCCTGACTTTC. Translating it yields CARLRRQLPPGANVLTF.